This T cell receptor beta chain was sequenced for a study of Ad26.COV2.S vaccination and SARS-CoV-2 variants. Study information: Ad26.COV2.S, an intramuscular injection, was given once or twice 56 days apart.

This CDR3 spans 16 amino acids. Germline assignment: CDR1 KGHDR and CDR2 SFDVKD. The J segment lost 4 bases and the V segment lost 5 bases, leaving 9 bases of the junction unmatched. TCRdb keeps only in-frame clones here, not all; method: immunoSEQ multiplex PCR. The profile shows 300,000 to 400,000 clones, approximately 90% of them singletons. Treatment indicated: about 20 received Ad26.COV2.S at low or high dose, single or two shots; about 5 received placebo; per-sample allocation not given. Day 63 following the first vaccine or placebo injection was when the samples were taken. In Boston, the donor was an adult between 18-55 years of age. Study outcomes and limitations: Reported findings describe substantial breadth in spike-specific CD8+ and CD4+ T cell responses following vaccination. Breadth of non-spike TCRs did not differ between vaccinees and placebo recipients.

A remark on this clone: What it binds is unknown.

The sequence was collected from a person aged 18 to 65 who received the Ad26.COV2.S COVID-19 vaccine or a placebo. The chain combines TRBV24-1 with TRBJ2-2; TRBD2 aligns across 7 bases. This specimen consisted of peripheral blood, obtained in a trial of Ad26.COV2.S vaccine versus placebo. The CDR3 DNA is TGTGCCACCAGTGGGGCGGAAAGGACTAGCACCGGGGAGCTGTTTTTT. Translating it yields CATSGAERTSTGELFF.